Here is one TCR beta chain with its context. The antigen this receptor binds is unknown. No clone much larger than this one lies a single base away; base qualities are absent. Samples from volunteer blood donors who had recovered from COVID-19 were contributed by a second Seattle source. Collaborating institutions collected whole blood in K2EDTA tubes following their own protocols. For TCRbeta analysis, collaborators shipped samples in one of three forms: frozen whole blood, isolated PBMCs, or DNA extracted from either of those sample types. The sample originates from a study of blood T cell repertoires in COVID-19 (dated by TCRdb to 2020 to 2022). In the study overall: The collaborator samples originated in the United States, Italy and Spain and spanned the acute and convalescent phases of COVID-19. The material from the prospective study consisted of cDNA or gDNA derived from T cells, B-cell-depleted T cells, or PBMCs. Deeply sampled blood TCRbeta repertoires from subjects exposed to, actively infected with, or recovered from COVID-19 were included in the dataset. The repertoires were released in a freely available public database intended as a resource for research on the immune response to SARS-CoV-2. Samples came from the ongoing ImmuneRACE study (first 160 participants) plus 1,254 subjects from 6 global collaborators. Nearly every sample came with metadata listing a de-identified subject ID, COVID-19 status, age in years and sex. Where available, HLA class I and class II types were taken from metadata supplied by the sample provider and were not determined by assay-based typing. Here is what the overall study found, with its caveats: Clinical and demographic metadata were provided uncurated, with the amount varying by source and participant.

Including the terminal cysteine and phenylalanine, the CDR3 comprises 13 residues. Just the 39-base CDR3 DNA is kept, in frame starting at base 1. Trimming at the junction amounts to 0 bases on V and 8 bases on J, and the germline ends lie 11 bases apart. From a lookup of the germline V gene, CDR1 and CDR2 are SGHRS and YFSETQ. TCRbeta CDR3 regions were amplified from genomic DNA by means of the immunoSEQ Assay, a bias-controlled multiplex PCR. As for how the authors treated the data: The number of nucleated cells in each sample was estimated by amplification of reference gene primers within the assay. To quantify the absolute abundance of each unique TCRbeta CDR3 rearrangement, sequence reads were collapsed and filtered. For each sample, productive Simpson clonality was calculated by taking the square root of Simpson's diversity index across productive rearrangements. The table comes from immuneACCESS by way of TCRdb, which keeps in-frame sequences with V and J called. Part of the clones is missing from these tables; in studies checked, under half for an unresolved V gene and the rest for unknown reasons. Clone size and V and J calls were adopted from that table, with D and trimming inferred from the DNA. For this sample there are about 130,000 clones; around 86% appear just once. The ten largest account for about 16% of the sample.

The TCR was taken from a woman between 45 and 65 years old who had recovered from COVID-19. The chain was built from TRBV5-1 and TRBJ1-1, with a weak D call of TRBD1 (5 bases match). The sample was peripheral blood. For the CDR3, the sequence is CASSLGASGEAFF. The sequenced DNA is TGCGCCAGCAGCTTGGGGGCATCAGGGGAAGCTTTCTTT.